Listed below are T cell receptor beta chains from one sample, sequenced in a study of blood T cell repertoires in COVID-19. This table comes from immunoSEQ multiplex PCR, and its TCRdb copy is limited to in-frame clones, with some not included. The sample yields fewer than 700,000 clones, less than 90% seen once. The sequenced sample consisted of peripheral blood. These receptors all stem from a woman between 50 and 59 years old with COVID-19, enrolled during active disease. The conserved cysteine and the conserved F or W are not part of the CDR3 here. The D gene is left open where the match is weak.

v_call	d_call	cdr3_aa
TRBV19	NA	ASSMWGHGQPQH
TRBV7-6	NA	ASSLATGQSNQPQH
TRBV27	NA	ASSLGTRGRRNSPLH
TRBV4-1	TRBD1	ASSPTGGTEAF
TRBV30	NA	AWSRGGRDSPLH
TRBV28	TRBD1	ASSLGDRGNSPLH
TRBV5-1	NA	ASSYAGYNEQF
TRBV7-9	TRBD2	ASSLEAGGPYEQY
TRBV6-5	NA	ASISLSVTNEKLF
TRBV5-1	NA	ASSLMLERGYT
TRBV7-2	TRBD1	ASSMDRIDNEQF
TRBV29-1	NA	SVAAFGGITEAF
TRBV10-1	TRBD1	ASRAGGMNTEAF
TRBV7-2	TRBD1	ASSRTGTVPPLYGYT
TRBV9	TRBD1	ASSAYTGTGNTIY
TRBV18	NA	ASSQDEPGYYEQY
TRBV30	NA	AWSSRGNTEAF
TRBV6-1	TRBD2	ASSDLSGVVETQY
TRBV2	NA	ASSANNNEQF
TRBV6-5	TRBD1	ASRGQGYGYT
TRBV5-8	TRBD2	ASRLAGGTYEQY
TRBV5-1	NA	ASSLGAPGLGNTIY
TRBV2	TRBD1	ASSGTGGADTQY
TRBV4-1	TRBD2	ASSLHPLAGGTNTGELF
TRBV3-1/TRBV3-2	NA	ASSPRGELYSPLH
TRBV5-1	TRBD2	ASSSSGGDEQF
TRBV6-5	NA	AGRSSYEQY